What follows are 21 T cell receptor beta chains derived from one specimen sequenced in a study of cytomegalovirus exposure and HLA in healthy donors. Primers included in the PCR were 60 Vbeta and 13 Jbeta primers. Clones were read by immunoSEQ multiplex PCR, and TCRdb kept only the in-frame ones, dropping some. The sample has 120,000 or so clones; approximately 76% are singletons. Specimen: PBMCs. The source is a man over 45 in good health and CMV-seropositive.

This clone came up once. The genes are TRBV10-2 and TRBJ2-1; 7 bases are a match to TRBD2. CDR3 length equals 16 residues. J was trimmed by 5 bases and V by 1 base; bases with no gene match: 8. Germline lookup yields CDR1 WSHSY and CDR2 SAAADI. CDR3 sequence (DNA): TGCGCCAGCAGTGAGTGGGGGGGACTAAGGAACAATGAGCAGTTCTTC. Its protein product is CASSEWGGLRNNEQFF.

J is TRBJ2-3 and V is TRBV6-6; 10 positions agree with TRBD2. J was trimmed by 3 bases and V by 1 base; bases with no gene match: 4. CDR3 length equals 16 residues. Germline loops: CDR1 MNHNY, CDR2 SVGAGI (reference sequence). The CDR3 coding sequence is TGTGCCAGCAGTTACTTTCTAGCGGGGGCAACAGATACGCAGTATTTT. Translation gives CASSYFLAGATDTQYF.

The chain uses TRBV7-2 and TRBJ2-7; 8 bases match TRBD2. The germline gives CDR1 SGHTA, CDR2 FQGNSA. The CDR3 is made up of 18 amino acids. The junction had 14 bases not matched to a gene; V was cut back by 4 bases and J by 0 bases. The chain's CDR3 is CASSSPNSGARSSYEQYF. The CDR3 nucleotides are TGTGCCAGCAGCTCCCCAAATAGCGGGGCACGAAGCTCCTACGAGCAGTACTTC.

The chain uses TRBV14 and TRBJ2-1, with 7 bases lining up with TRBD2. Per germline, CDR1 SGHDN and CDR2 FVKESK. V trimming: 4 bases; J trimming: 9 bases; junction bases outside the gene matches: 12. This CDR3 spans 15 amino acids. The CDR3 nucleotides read TGTGCCAGCAGCCCCAATTCCGGTCCGGGAGGTGAGCAGTTCTTC. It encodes CASSPNSGPGGEQFF.

The CDR3 region is CASRWRGNTGELFF. The DNA for the CDR3 is TGTGCCAGTAGATGGAGGGGGAACACCGGGGAGCTGTTTTTT. This chain connects TRBV19 to TRBJ2-2; maybe TRBD2 (6 bases). This CDR3 region has 14 residues. Per the germline V gene, CDR1 is LNHDA and CDR2 is SQIVND (reference sequence). V shed 6 bases and J shed 1 base, with 9 bases lying between them.

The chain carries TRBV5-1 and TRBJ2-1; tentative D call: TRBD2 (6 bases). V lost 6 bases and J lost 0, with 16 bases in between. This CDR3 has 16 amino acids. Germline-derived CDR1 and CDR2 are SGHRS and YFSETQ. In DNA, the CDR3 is TGCGCCAGCATGGCGGGACTCAACAGCTCCTACAATGAGCAGTTCTTC. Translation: CASMAGLNSSYNEQFF. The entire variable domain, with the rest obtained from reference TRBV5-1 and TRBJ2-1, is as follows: KAGVTQTPRYLIKTRGQQVTLSCSPISGHRSVSWYQQTPGQGLQFLFEYFSETQRNKGNFPGRFSGRQFSNSRSEMNVSTLELGDSALYLCASMAGLNSSYNEQFFGPGTRLTVL.

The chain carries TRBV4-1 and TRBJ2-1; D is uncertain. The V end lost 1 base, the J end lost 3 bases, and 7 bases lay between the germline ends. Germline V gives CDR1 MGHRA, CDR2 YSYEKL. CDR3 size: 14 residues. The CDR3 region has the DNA TGCGCCAGCAGCCAAGCCCCGGGCTACAATGAGCAGTTCTTC. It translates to CASSQAPGYNEQFF.

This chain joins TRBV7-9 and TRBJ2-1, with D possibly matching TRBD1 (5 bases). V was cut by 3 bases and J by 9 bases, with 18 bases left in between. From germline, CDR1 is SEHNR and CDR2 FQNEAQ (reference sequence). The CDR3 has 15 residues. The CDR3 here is CASSFRGRVSSEQFF. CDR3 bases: TGTGCCAGCAGCTTTCGAGGCAGGGTCTCGAGTGAGCAGTTCTTC.

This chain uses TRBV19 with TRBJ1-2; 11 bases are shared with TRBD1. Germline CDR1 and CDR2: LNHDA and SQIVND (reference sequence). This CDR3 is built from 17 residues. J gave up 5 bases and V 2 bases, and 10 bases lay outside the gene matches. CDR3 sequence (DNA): TGTGCCAGTAGTATATCGGGACAGGGGGTCCGGGGGTATGGCTACACCTTC. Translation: CASSISGQGVRGYGYTF.

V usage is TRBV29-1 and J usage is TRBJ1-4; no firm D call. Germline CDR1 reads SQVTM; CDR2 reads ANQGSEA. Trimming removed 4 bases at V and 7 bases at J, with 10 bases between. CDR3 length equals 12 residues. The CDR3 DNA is TGCAGCGTTGCCGGGGAAGGTGAAAAACTGTTTTTT. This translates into CSVAGEGEKLFF.

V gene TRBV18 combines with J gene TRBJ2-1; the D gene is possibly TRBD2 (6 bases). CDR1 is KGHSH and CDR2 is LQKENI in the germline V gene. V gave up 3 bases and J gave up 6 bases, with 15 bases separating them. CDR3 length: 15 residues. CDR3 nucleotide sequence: TGTGCCAGCTCACCTCTGGTTGGAGGGATCAATGAGCAGTTCTTC. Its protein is CASSPLVGGINEQFF.

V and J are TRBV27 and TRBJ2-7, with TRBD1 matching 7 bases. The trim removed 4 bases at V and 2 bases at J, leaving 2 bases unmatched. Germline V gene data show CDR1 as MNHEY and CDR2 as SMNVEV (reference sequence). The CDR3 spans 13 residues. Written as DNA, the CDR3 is TGTGCCAGCAGTTGGCAGGGGGCCTACGAGCAGTACTTC. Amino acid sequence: CASSWQGAYEQYF.

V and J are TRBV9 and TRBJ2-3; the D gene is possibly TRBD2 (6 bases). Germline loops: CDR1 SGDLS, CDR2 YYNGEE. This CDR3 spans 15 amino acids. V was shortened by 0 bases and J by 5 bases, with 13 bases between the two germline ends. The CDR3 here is CASSVVSGLGDTQYF. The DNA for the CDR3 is TGTGCCAGCAGCGTAGTAAGCGGGTTGGGAGATACGCAGTATTTT.

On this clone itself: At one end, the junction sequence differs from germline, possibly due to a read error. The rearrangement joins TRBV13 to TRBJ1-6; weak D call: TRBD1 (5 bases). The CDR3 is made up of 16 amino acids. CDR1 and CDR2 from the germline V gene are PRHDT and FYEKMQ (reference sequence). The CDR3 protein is CASRLDGGSYNSPLHF. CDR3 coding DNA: TGTGCCAGCAGATTAGACGGGGGATCCTATAATTCACCCCTCCACTTT. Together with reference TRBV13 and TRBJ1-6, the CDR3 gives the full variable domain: AAGVIQSPRHLIKEKRETATLKCYPIPRHDTVYWYQQGPGQDPQFLISFYEKMQSDKGSIPDRFSAQQFSDYHSELNMSSLELGDSALYFCASRLDGGSYNSPLHFGNGTRLTVT.

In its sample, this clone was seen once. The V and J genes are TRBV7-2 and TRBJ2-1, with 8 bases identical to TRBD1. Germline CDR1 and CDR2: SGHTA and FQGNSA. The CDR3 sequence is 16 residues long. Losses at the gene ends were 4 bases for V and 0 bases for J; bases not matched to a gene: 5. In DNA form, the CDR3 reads TGTGCCAGCAGCTGGCAGGGGGCGAGCTCCTACAATGAGCAGTTCTTC. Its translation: CASSWQGASSYNEQFF.

This CDR3 is CASSPRQGAINTEAFF. CDR3 bases: TGTGCCAGCAGCCCCAGACAAGGGGCGATAAACACTGAAGCTTTCTTT. The V gene is TRBV9, the J gene TRBJ1-1, with a weak D call TRBD1 (5 bases). The ends were cut back, 4 bases at V and 2 bases at J, with 18 bases in the middle. CDR1 and CDR2 from the germline V gene are SGDLS and YYNGEE. This CDR3 is built from 16 residues.

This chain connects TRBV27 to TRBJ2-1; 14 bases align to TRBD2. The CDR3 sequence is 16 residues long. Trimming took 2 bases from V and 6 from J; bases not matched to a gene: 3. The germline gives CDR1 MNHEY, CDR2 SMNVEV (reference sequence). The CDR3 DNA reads TGTGCCAGCAGTTTAATGGGACTAGCGGGAGTCAATGAGCAGTTCTTC. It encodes CASSLMGLAGVNEQFF.

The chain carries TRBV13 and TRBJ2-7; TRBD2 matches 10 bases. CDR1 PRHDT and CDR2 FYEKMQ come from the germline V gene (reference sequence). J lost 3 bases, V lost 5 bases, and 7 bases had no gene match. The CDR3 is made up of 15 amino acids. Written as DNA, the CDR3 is TGTGCCAGCAGCCCCCCCAGCGGGGGGGTCTACGAGCAGTACTTC. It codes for CASSPPSGGVYEQYF.

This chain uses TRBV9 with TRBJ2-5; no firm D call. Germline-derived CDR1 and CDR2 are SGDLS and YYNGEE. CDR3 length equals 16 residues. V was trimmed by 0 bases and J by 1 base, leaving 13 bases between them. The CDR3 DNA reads TGTGCCAGCAGCGTAGGCCCCAGTCAGCGCCAAGAGACCCAGTACTTC. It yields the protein CASSVGPSQRQETQYF.

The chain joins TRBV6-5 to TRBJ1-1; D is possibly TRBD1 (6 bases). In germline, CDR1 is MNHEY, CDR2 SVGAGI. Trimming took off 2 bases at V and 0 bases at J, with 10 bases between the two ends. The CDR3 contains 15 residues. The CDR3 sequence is CASSYAGTMNTEAFF. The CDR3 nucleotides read TGTGCCAGCAGTTACGCCGGGACAATGAACACTGAAGCTTTCTTT.

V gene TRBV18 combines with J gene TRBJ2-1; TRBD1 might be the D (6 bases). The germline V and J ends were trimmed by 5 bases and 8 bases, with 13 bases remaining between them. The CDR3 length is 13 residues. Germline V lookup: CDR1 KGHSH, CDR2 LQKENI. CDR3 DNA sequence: TGTGCCAGCTCATCATACTCAGGGGATGAGCAGTTCTTC. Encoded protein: CASSSYSGDEQFF.